The 13 T cell receptor beta chains in this list originate from one sample, sequenced in a study of T cell repertoires in cytomegalovirus infection. TCRdb processed the reads anew with MiXCR; each CDR3 protein has one entry. The repertoire has some 300,000 distinct CDR3 sequences, approximately 10% of them found once; the top ten carry around 2.5%. The sequenced sample consisted of PBMCs. The receptors stem from a human donor in good health (CMV status not recorded). Some clones in this sample may be carry-over from other donors' samples.

Only a few counts were recorded for this clonotype. The genes are TRBV7-9 and TRBJ1-6; D not certain. Trimming pared 5 bases from V and 0 bases from J, leaving 11 bases between. This CDR3 spans 16 amino acids. The V gene's germline CDR1 is SEHNR and CDR2 FQNEAQ (reference sequence). The CDR3 DNA sequence: TGTGCCAGCAGCCCTTACGAGAGCTCCTATAATTCACCCCTCCACTTT. Translating it yields CASSPYESSYNSPLHF. Based on the CDR3 plus reference TRBV7-9 and TRBJ1-6, the full variable domain is DTGVSQNPRHKITKRGQNVTFRCDPISEHNRLYWYRQTLGQGPEFLTYFQNEAQLEKSRLLSDRFSAERPKGSFSTLEIQRTEQGDSAMYLCASSPYESSYNSPLHFGNGTRLTVT.

This chain links TRBV7-9 with TRBJ2-3; either TRBD1 or TRBD2 may supply D (6 bases each). The CDR3 has 16 amino acids. The germline CDR1 and CDR2 sequences are SEHNR and FQNEAQ (reference sequence). V was trimmed by 4 bases and J by 4 bases, leaving 18 bases between them. The CDR3 nucleotides read TGTGCCAGCAGCTCTAACGGGGGCCACCCTCCAGATACGCAGTATTTT. Translated: CASSSNGGHPPDTQYF.

This clonotype occurred many times. The rearrangement links TRBV29-1 to TRBJ1-1; no firm D call. Germline V lookup: CDR1 SQVTM, CDR2 ANQGSEA. Trimming removed 7 bases from V and 3 bases from J, with 9 bases in between. The CDR3 contains 11 residues. The CDR3 coding sequence is TGCAGCGGACAAGGCGACACTGAAGCTTTCTTT. It encodes CSGQGDTEAFF.

This clonotype was recorded at least ten times. This rearrangement joins TRBV29-1 to TRBJ1-2, with 8 bases aligning to TRBD1. Unmatched junction bases numbered 4, after V lost 3 bases and J lost 4 bases. CDR1 is SQVTM and CDR2 is ANQGSEA in the germline V gene. The CDR3 contains 13 residues. The chain's CDR3 is CSVDGTGGYGYTF. The DNA of the CDR3 is TGCAGCGTTGATGGAACAGGGGGCTATGGCTACACCTTC.

The V call is TRBV14, the J call TRBJ2-1; TRBD2 aligns across 9 bases. Germline V CDR1 and CDR2: SGHDN, FVKESK. After removal of 1 base from V and 9 bases from J, the junction contained 13 bases not matched to a gene. CDR3 length equals 17 residues. The CDR3 DNA sequence: TGTGCCAGCAGCCAAGCCCAGGGCGGGGGGGTTATGGTTGAGCAGTTCTTC. Encoded protein: CASSQAQGGGVMVEQFF.

By share, this clonotype ranks as medium-sized. The gene calls are TRBV28 and TRBJ1-5; D is perhaps TRBD1 (5 bases). There are 16 residues in the CDR3. Germline CDR1 and CDR2: MDHEN and SYDVKM. Trimming cost V 6 bases and J 7 bases, with 22 bases left between them. This CDR3 reads CASSTYGRGSGQPQHF. As DNA, the CDR3 is TGTGCCAGCAGCACCTACGGGAGGGGCTCGGGACAGCCCCAGCATTTT.

This clonotype was picked up many times. V gene TRBV7-2 combines with J gene TRBJ2-1; D remains ambiguous. The germline gives CDR1 SGHTA, CDR2 FQGNSA. This CDR3 contains 14 residues. The V and J ends lost 4 bases and 10 bases respectively, with 17 bases between them. This chain's CDR3 is CASSSTILGSEQFF. The CDR3 DNA is TGTGCCAGCAGCTCTACGATCCTTGGCAGCGAGCAGTTCTTC. Looking up the rest from reference TRBV7-2 and TRBJ2-1 gives the full variable domain: GAGVSQSPSNKVTEKGKDVELRCDPISGHTALYWYRQSLGQGLEFLIYFQGNSAPDKSGLPSDRFSAERTGGSVSTLTIQRTQQEDSAVYLCASSSTILGSEQFFGPGTRLTVL.

There are many counts of this clonotype. The chain employs TRBV7-2 and TRBJ2-1; D may be TRBD2 (6 bases). This CDR3 contains 17 residues. Germline V gene sequence: CDR1 SGHTA, CDR2 FQGNSA. V lost 5 bases and J lost 5, with 22 bases in between. As DNA, the CDR3 is TGTGCCAGCAGCCCTAGAAGGACTGGCGGGGCAGACAATGAGCAGTTCTTC. This encodes CASSPRRTGGADNEQFF. The full variable domain, with the rest looked up from reference TRBV7-2 and TRBJ2-1, is GAGVSQSPSNKVTEKGKDVELRCDPISGHTALYWYRQSLGQGLEFLIYFQGNSAPDKSGLPSDRFSAERTGGSVSTLTIQRTQQEDSAVYLCASSPRRTGGADNEQFFGPGTRLTVL.

This clonotype has a count of ten or more. The genes are TRBV7-8 and TRBJ2-4; 10 bases are shared with TRBD2. Germline assignment: CDR1 SGHVS and CDR2 FQNEAQ. J lost 0 bases, V lost 0 bases, and 2 bases had no gene match. There are 17 residues in the CDR3. This CDR3 is CASSLASGGLAKNIQYF. For the CDR3, the DNA is TGTGCCAGCAGCTTAGCTAGCGGGGGGTTAGCCAAAAACATTCAGTACTTC.

In its sample, this clonotype was seen many times. V usage is TRBV20-1 and J usage is TRBJ2-1, with 11 bases aligning to TRBD2. Unmatched junction bases numbered 1, after V lost 0 bases and J lost 6 bases. Germline V lookup: CDR1 DFQATT, CDR2 SNEGSKA (reference sequence). There are 14 residues in the CDR3. The CDR3 region has the DNA TGCAGTGCTAGAGACCTAGCGGGGGGCAATGAGCAGTTCTTC. Protein sequence: CSARDLAGGNEQFF.

This clonotype was observed many times. The chain combines TRBV11-3 with TRBJ2-7, with a tentative D call TRBD1 (6 bases). V was clipped by 4 bases and J by 1 base, with 8 bases between them. This CDR3 spans 13 amino acids. Germline V gives CDR1 SGHNT, CDR2 YENEEA. The CDR3 here is CASSWDTSYEQYF. CDR3 nucleotides: TGTGCCAGCAGCTGGGACACGTCCTACGAGCAGTACTTC.

At least ten counts were recorded for this clonotype. The chain combines TRBV2 with TRBJ1-1, with 8 bases that match TRBD1. Trimming removed 0 bases from V and 5 bases from J; junction bases left unmatched: 2. CDR3 length: 14 amino acids. Per the germline V gene, CDR1 is SNHLY and CDR2 is FYNNEI. The DNA for the CDR3 is TGTGCCAGCAGTGAAGCGTGGACAGGGACTGAAGCTTTCTTT. Its protein product is CASSEAWTGTEAFF. Full variable domain (outside the CDR3, taken from reference TRBV2 and TRBJ1-1): EPEVTQTPSHQVTQMGQEVILRCVPISNHLYFYWYRQILGQKVEFLVSFYNNEISEKSEIFDDQFSVERPDGSNFTLKIRSTKLEDSAMYFCASSEAWTGTEAFFGQGTRLTVV.

This clonotype was seen repeatedly, ten times or more. The rearrangement uses TRBV27 and TRBJ2-7; D is tentatively TRBD1 or TRBD2 (5 bases each). The CDR3 runs 14 residues. Trimming cost V 5 bases and J 4 bases, with 15 bases left between them. The V gene's germline CDR1 is MNHEY and CDR2 SMNVEV (reference sequence). CDR3 loop: CASSPGTRSYEQYV. The DNA of the CDR3 is TGTGCCAGCAGTCCCGGGACCCGGTCGTACGAGCAGTACGTC.